The 12 T cell receptor beta chains reported below all come from one sample, sequenced in a study of T cells in Graves' hyperthyroidism and ophthalmopathy. RNA transcripts yielded amplified TCR beta CDR3 regions. Primed by the HTBI set, a first-round RT-PCR was run on the TCR CDR3. In TCRdb, the multiplex PCR reads were re-called with MiXCR into one record per CDR3 protein. The sample lists around 190,000 distinct CDR3 sequences, around 17% seen once, with 53% in the top ten. The specimen was blood. Receptors were obtained from a woman in her 50s with Graves' hyperthyroidism.

J is TRBJ2-3 and V is TRBV18, with D uncertain. Trimming shortened V by 3 bases and J by 5 bases, and 12 bases separated the two germline ends. Germline-derived CDR1 and CDR2 are KGHSH and LQKENI. This CDR3 spans 14 amino acids. DNA of the CDR3: TGTGCCAGCTCACCGGGGATTTTCATAGATACGCAGTATTTT. It specifies CASSPGIFIDTQYF.

In the case of this clonotype: A read error may be the cause here, since a much bigger clone is one base away. The rearrangement links TRBV3-1 to TRBJ1-2; 7 bases fit TRBD1. Germline CDR1 is LGHDT and CDR2 is YNNKEL (reference sequence). J gave up 4 bases and V 1 base, and 6 bases lay outside the gene matches. This CDR3 has 15 amino acids. The CDR3 here is CASSQGRGLRYGYTF. The CDR3 coding sequence is TGTGCCAGCAGCCAAGGAAGGGGGCTCCGCTATGGCTACACCTTC.

This clonotype was found many times. The gene calls are TRBV15 and TRBJ2-5, with 8 nucleotides matching TRBD2. Germline CDR1 and CDR2: LNHNV and YYDKDF (reference sequence). The V segment lost 1 base and the J segment 2 bases; nucleotides outside the gene matches: 3. The CDR3 contains 15 residues. This CDR3 is CATSRGASGQETQYF. The DNA for the CDR3 is TGTGCCACCAGCAGAGGGGCTAGCGGGCAAGAGACCCAGTACTTC.

This clonotype showed up many times. A much larger clonotype is one base distant, so this may be a read error. The rearrangement links TRBV11-3 to TRBJ2-1; no clear D gene. CDR3 length: 11 residues. Trimming removed 5 bases at V and 8 bases at J, with 7 bases between. CDR1 SGHNT and CDR2 YENEEA come from the germline V gene. Here the CDR3 DNA reads TGTGCCAGCAGCGGGATCGATGAGCAGTTCTTC. This gives the protein CASSGIDEQFF.

The chain links TRBV5-1 to TRBJ2-7, with TRBD2 as a possible D gene (6 bases). There are 15 residues in the CDR3. Germline CDR1 SGHRS, CDR2 YFSETQ. Deletions cut 0 bases from V and 5 bases from J, with 15 bases between. The chain's CDR3 is CASSLEGRSFDEQYF. The CDR3 DNA is TGCGCCAGCAGCTTGGAGGGGAGGTCTTTTGACGAGCAGTACTTC.

This clonotype has ten or more counts. This chain connects TRBV6-1 to TRBJ2-3; 11 bases are shared with TRBD2. Germline V gene sequence: CDR1 MNHNS, CDR2 SASEGT. CDR3 length: 16 amino acids. Losses at the gene ends were 7 bases for V and 0 bases for J; bases not matched to a gene: 6. The CDR3: CASTIGTSGSTDTQYF. CDR3 in DNA: TGTGCCAGCACGATAGGGACTAGCGGTAGCACAGATACGCAGTATTTT.

This clonotype turned up a few times. The chain recombines TRBV20-1 with TRBJ2-5, with a weak D call TRBD2 (7 bases). CDR1 is DFQATT and CDR2 is SNEGSKA in the germline V gene (reference sequence). The CDR3 sequence is 13 residues long. V was cut by 5 bases and J by 10 bases, with 20 bases left in between. For the CDR3, the DNA is TGCAGTGCTCCTCTTACGGGGGGCAGGGTCCAGTACTTC. The encoded protein is CSAPLTGGRVQYF.

The rearrangement uses TRBV12-3 or TRBV12-4 and TRBJ2-1; 12 bases are shared with TRBD2. Germline trimming cut 5 bases from V and 9 bases from J; bases unmatched to any gene: 11. CDR3 length: 16 residues. CDR3 in amino acids: CASSVRLAGESAEQFF. The CDR3 DNA sequence: TGTGCCAGCAGTGTCCGACTAGCGGGAGAGTCTGCTGAGCAGTTCTTC.

This clonotype was found many times. This rearrangement joins TRBV7-9 to TRBJ2-1, with D perhaps TRBD2 (7 bases). Trimming removed 1 base at V and 0 bases at J, with 13 bases between. CDR1 and CDR2 from the germline V gene are SEHNR and FQNEAQ (reference sequence). The CDR3 covers 17 residues. The CDR3 loop reads CASSLVGGRTSYNEQFF. In DNA form, the CDR3 reads TGTGCCAGCAGCTTAGTGGGGGGGCGGACCTCCTACAATGAGCAGTTCTTC.

Concerning this clonotype itself: A much more abundant neighbour one base away suggests this may be a read error. The V gene is TRBV12-3 or TRBV12-4, the J gene TRBJ1-5, with 9 bases matching TRBD1. There are 15 residues in the CDR3. This chain's CDR3 is CTSSLGQGRNQPQHF. The CDR3 nucleotides read TGTACCAGCAGTTTGGGACAGGGAAGAAATCAGCCCCAGCATTTT.

In the case of this clonotype: A much larger clone differs from this one at a single base, so this may be a read error. J is TRBJ2-5 and V is TRBV20-1; D is ambiguous. The CDR3 extends over 11 amino acids. Germline assignment: CDR1 DFQATT and CDR2 SNEGSKA (reference sequence). The CDR3 region has the DNA TGCGGTGCTCTTCCTAAAGAGACCCAGTACTTC. Its protein is CGALPKETQYF.

At least ten counts were recorded for this clonotype. The gene calls are TRBV12-3 or TRBV12-4 and TRBJ1-3; a weak D match, TRBD1 (5 bases). The CDR3 runs 16 residues. Trimming took off 7 bases at V and 0 bases at J, with 16 bases between the two ends. This CDR3 is CASKDRRGNSGNTIYF. CDR3 DNA sequence: TGTGCCAGCAAAGATCGCCGGGGGAACTCTGGAAACACCATATATTTT.